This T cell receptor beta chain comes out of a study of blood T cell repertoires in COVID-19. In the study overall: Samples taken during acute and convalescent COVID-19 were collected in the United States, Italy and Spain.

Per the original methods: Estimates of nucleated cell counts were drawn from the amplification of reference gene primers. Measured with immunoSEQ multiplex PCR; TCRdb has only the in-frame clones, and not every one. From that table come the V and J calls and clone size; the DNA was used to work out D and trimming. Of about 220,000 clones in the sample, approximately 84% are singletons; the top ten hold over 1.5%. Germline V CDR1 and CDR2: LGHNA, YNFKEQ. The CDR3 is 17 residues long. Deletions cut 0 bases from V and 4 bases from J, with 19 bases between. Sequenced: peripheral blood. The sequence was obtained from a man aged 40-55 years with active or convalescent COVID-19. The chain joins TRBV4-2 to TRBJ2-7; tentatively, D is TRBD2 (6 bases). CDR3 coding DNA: TGTGCCAGCAGCCAAGATTATGGAAGGCGGGGATCATACGAGCAGTACTTC. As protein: CASSQDYGRRGSYEQYF.